Each of the 30 T cell receptor beta chains below was sequenced from the same sample in a study of T cell repertoires in cytomegalovirus infection. TCRdb analysed the reads with MiXCR anew, one entry per CDR3 protein. The repertoire holds roughly 920,000 distinct CDR3 sequences, with approximately 32% as singletons. These receptors' antigens are unknown. Source: cultured CD8+ T cells from PBMCs, taken from culture after CMV antigen stimulation. The receptors come from a human donor in good health (CMV status not recorded). Some clones in this sample may be carry-over from other donors' samples.

The rearrangement links TRBV5-4 to TRBJ1-1; D gene ambiguous. Trimming pared 0 bases from V and 8 bases from J, leaving 8 bases between. The CDR3 has 12 amino acids. Germline lookup yields CDR1 SGHNT and CDR2 YYREEE (reference sequence). For the CDR3, the DNA is TGTGCCAGCAGCTTGGAAGGGCGGGAAGCTTTCTTT. This encodes CASSLEGREAFF.

This clonotype was observed a few times. The chain couples TRBV6-2 or TRBV6-3 to TRBJ2-7; either TRBD1 or TRBD2 may fit D (5 bases each). The CDR3 is 12 amino acids. The germline V gene has CDR1 MNHEY and CDR2 SVGEGT. Trimming removed 9 bases at V and 1 base at J, with 10 bases between. The CDR3 nucleotides read TGTGCCAGTTGGGACGGTTCCTACGAGCAGTACGTC. Protein product: CASWDGSYEQYV.

A note on this clonotype: A junction boundary mismatches the germline segment, possibly from a read error. This chain links TRBV2 with TRBJ1-1, with 7 bases matching TRBD1. This CDR3 has 16 residues. Germline values: CDR1 SNHLY, CDR2 FYNNEI. CDR3 coding DNA: TGTGCCTGCAGTGAAGAGGCGGTCAGGGGGGTCACTGAAGCTTTCTTT. This gives the protein CACSEEAVRGVTEAFF.

DNA of the CDR3: TGTGCCAGCAGTTACTCTCCGGGACAGGGGGTCCATGAGCAGTTCTTC. It codes for CASSYSPGQGVHEQFF. The genes are TRBV6-5 and TRBJ2-1; 11 positions agree with TRBD1. V lost 0 bases, J lost 8 bases, and 6 bases stayed unmatched. The germline CDR1 and CDR2 sequences are MNHEY and SVGAGI. CDR3 length: 16 amino acids.

The chain recombines TRBV25-1 with TRBJ2-5; no definite D call. The CDR3 totals 12 residues. The germline V and J ends were trimmed by 8 bases and 4 bases, with 11 bases remaining between them. From germline, CDR1 is MGHDK and CDR2 SYGVNS. The CDR3 region is CASGSRLETQYF. DNA of the CDR3: TGTGCCAGCGGTTCACGATTAGAGACCCAGTACTTC.

The chain has TRBV6-5 and TRBJ2-2, with 13 bases fitting TRBD2. There are 20 residues in the CDR3. Per the germline V gene, CDR1 is MNHEY and CDR2 is SVGAGI. Trimming removed 0 bases from V and 0 bases from J; junction bases left unmatched: 7. CDR3 DNA sequence: TGTGCCAGCAGTTACTCCCATACTAGCGGGGGGGACGCGAACACCGGGGAGCTGTTTTTT. As protein: CASSYSHTSGGDANTGELFF.

The table lists this clonotype with a few counts. The chain recombines TRBV7-9 with TRBJ2-1; D assignment may be TRBD1 or TRBD2 (7 bases each). Germline CDR1 SEHNR, CDR2 FQNEAQ (reference sequence). The CDR3 sequence is 16 residues long. V shed 4 bases and J shed 6 bases, with 19 bases lying between them. The CDR3, as DNA: TGTGCCAGCAGCTGGGGGGGGGGACAGACCTCCAATGAGCAGTTCTTC. Translation gives CASSWGGGQTSNEQFF.

This clonotype turned up a few times. The chain is built from TRBV7-9 and TRBJ2-1; 9 positions agree with TRBD2. Germline V gene sequence: CDR1 SEHNR, CDR2 FQNEAQ (reference sequence). Trimming cost V 3 bases and J 6 bases; bases outside gene matches: 18. The CDR3 has 19 amino acids. This CDR3 reads CASSFDPFNQGLALNEQFF. The CDR3, as DNA: TGTGCCAGCAGCTTTGACCCTTTCAATCAGGGACTAGCTCTCAATGAGCAGTTCTTC.

This clonotype was found many times. The J gene is TRBJ2-7, the V gene TRBV12-3 or TRBV12-4; the D gene is possibly TRBD1 (8 bases). The CDR3 is 17 amino acids. Trimming removed 1 base at V and 4 bases at J, with 20 bases between. CDR3 sequence reads: CASSLGGGWTGTYEQYF. In nucleotides, the CDR3 is TGTGCCAGCAGTTTAGGGGGGGGGTGGACAGGGACTTACGAGCAGTACTTC.

CDR3 nucleotides: TGTGCCAGCAGCTTAACCTTCGGCGACAGGGCCTACGAGCAGTACTTC. Its translation is CASSLTFGDRAYEQYF. The chain links TRBV7-6 to TRBJ2-7, with 7 bases aligning to TRBD1. CDR3 length: 16 residues. Trimming cost V 2 bases and J 2 bases; bases outside gene matches: 9. Germline V lookup: CDR1 SGHVS, CDR2 FNYEAQ.

This clonotype was picked up a small number of times. The chain combines TRBV11-2 with TRBJ1-2; D not resolved. The CDR3 extends over 12 amino acids. The germline V and J ends were trimmed by 4 bases and 8 bases, with 11 bases remaining between them. Germline V gene lookup returns CDR1 SGHAT and CDR2 FQNNGV. The CDR3: CASSSQHGGYTF. The DNA of the CDR3 is TGTGCCAGCAGCTCACAACACGGAGGCTACACCTTC.

This clonotype was counted only a few times. The chain combines TRBV6-5 with TRBJ2-1, with 9 bases identical to TRBD2. Germline values: CDR1 MNHEY, CDR2 SVGAGI. Trimming cost V 6 bases and J 9 bases; bases outside gene matches: 12. There are 15 residues in the CDR3. This chain's CDR3 is CASSPGGGGGSEQFF. CDR3 nucleotides: TGTGCCAGCAGCCCAGGTGGCGGGGGGGGATCTGAGCAGTTCTTC.

Points on this clonotype: This clone may be a read error of a much larger clone one base away. The chain has TRBV2 and TRBJ2-6; D not resolved. The CDR3 consists of 13 residues. CDR1 SNHLY and CDR2 FYNNEI come from the germline V gene. Between the trimmed V and J ends, which lost 10 bases and 1 base, there was a span of 8 bases. CDR3 region: CATPPSGANVLTF. The CDR3 nucleotides are TGTGCCACCCCCCCTTCTGGGGCCAACGTCCTGACTTTC.

The V gene is TRBV6-6, the J gene TRBJ2-2, with D uncertain. This CDR3 comprises 14 residues. V was pared by 8 bases and J by 1 base, with 11 bases between. Looked up from germline, CDR1 is MNHNY and CDR2 is SVGAGI (reference sequence). This CDR3 is CASLLLLNTGELFF. DNA of the CDR3: TGTGCCAGCTTGTTACTGTTGAACACCGGGGAGCTGTTTTTT.

The genes are TRBV5-4 and TRBJ1-1; 7 nucleotides line up with TRBD1. CDR3 length: 17 amino acids. CDR1 and CDR2 from the germline V gene are SGHNT and YYREEE (reference sequence). Trimming at V came to 0 bases and at J to 0 bases, leaving 8 bases not matched to a gene. As DNA, the CDR3 is TGTGCCAGCAGCTTGGATCAGACAGGGCCCATGAACACTGAAGCTTTCTTT. Its protein is CASSLDQTGPMNTEAFF.

The chain links TRBV12-5 to TRBJ2-2; 9 bases are a match to TRBD2. Trimming cost V 4 bases and J 4 bases; bases outside gene matches: 13. CDR3 length: 18 amino acids. CDR1 and CDR2 (germline): LGHNT, FRNRAP. The CDR3 here is CASGSPPSGGFGTGELFF. As DNA, the CDR3 is TGTGCTAGTGGTTCCCCCCCCAGCGGGGGGTTTGGCACCGGGGAGCTGTTTTTT.

This clonotype was counted many times. The rearrangement joins TRBV7-8 to TRBJ1-5, with D maybe TRBD1 (6 bases). V was clipped by 4 bases and J by 0 bases, with 28 bases between them. The V gene's germline CDR1 is SGHVS and CDR2 FQNEAQ. The CDR3 is 21 residues long. The CDR3 DNA reads as TGTGCCAGCAGCTCAAAGAGGGGGGCCGGTGGTACCGCCGATAGCAATCAGCCCCAGCATTTT. Residues: CASSSKRGAGGTADSNQPQHF.

The rearrangement uses TRBV12-3 or TRBV12-4 and TRBJ2-3; TRBD1 or TRBD2 may be the D gene (5 bases each). CDR3 size: 14 residues. Trimming took off 4 bases at V and 5 bases at J, with 13 bases between the two ends. The CDR3 coding sequence is TGTGCCAGCAGTTCCTGGGACGTTGAAGATACGCAGTATTTT. Amino acid sequence: CASSSWDVEDTQYF.

This clonotype was counted ten times or more. V gene TRBV7-6 combines with J gene TRBJ2-2; 8 nucleotides agree with TRBD1. V dropped 4 bases and J dropped 1; count of bases not matched to a gene: 5. The CDR3 is made up of 16 amino acids. Germline V gives CDR1 SGHVS, CDR2 FNYEAQ. CDR3: CASSSRQGLNTGELFF. As DNA, the CDR3 is TGTGCCAGCAGCTCTAGACAGGGGCTGAACACCGGGGAGCTGTTTTTT. The entire variable domain, with the rest obtained from reference TRBV7-6 and TRBJ2-2, is as follows: GAGVSQSPRYKVTKRGQDVALRCDPISGHVSLYWYRQALGQGPEFLTYFNYEAQQDKSGLPNDRFSAERPEGSISTLTIQRTEQRDSAMYRCASSSRQGLNTGELFFGEGSRLTVL.

This chain links TRBV7-6 with TRBJ2-2; the match to TRBD1 covers 10 bases. CDR1 and CDR2 (germline): SGHVS, FNYEAQ. The CDR3 is 20 residues long. The V gene end was trimmed by 4 bases and the J gene end by 0 bases; junction bases not matched to a gene: 14. The CDR3 bases are TGTGCCAGCAGCTCATCACCCGGGACAGGGGAAGGGGCGAACACCGGGGAGCTGTTTTTT. Its protein product is CASSSSPGTGEGANTGELFF.

This clonotype was observed many times. The chain is built from TRBV7-8 and TRBJ2-1; D might be TRBD1 (6 bases). Trimming took 6 bases from V and 3 from J, leaving 24 bases between them. Per the germline V gene, CDR1 is SGHVS and CDR2 is FQNEAQ. The CDR3 has 18 amino acids. The CDR3 bases are TGTGCCAGCAGTTTGACTCCAGGGGCCCTCTCAATCTACAATGAGCAGTTCTTC. Its translation is CASSLTPGALSIYNEQFF.

This chain uses TRBV7-6 with TRBJ2-7; no clear D gene. Germline CDR1 SGHVS, CDR2 FNYEAQ. Trimming removed 3 bases from V and 5 bases from J, with 11 bases in between. This CDR3 spans 13 amino acids. CDR3 in amino acids: CASSFWDGDEQYV. The CDR3 bases are TGTGCCAGCAGCTTTTGGGATGGGGACGAGCAGTACGTC.

This clonotype was counted between two and nine times. The V and J genes are TRBV9 and TRBJ2-1; 7 positions match TRBD1. Germline CDR1 and CDR2: SGDLS and YYNGEE. The ends lost 4 bases at V and 8 bases at J; junction bases unmatched: 3. The CDR3 is made up of 12 amino acids. The CDR3 is CASSHTGDEQFF. CDR3 nucleotide sequence: TGTGCCAGCAGCCACACAGGGGATGAGCAGTTCTTC.

In its sample, this clonotype was seen a few times. The genes are TRBV4-1 and TRBJ2-7, with a possible D match to TRBD1 (5 bases). The CDR3 sequence is 14 residues long. Trimming shortened V by 3 bases and J by 7 bases, and 16 bases separated the two germline ends. CDR1 MGHRA and CDR2 YSYEKL come from the germline V gene. CDR3 nucleotide sequence: TGCGCCAGCAGCCACTTCCAGGGTGGGTTGGAGCAGTACTTC. This encodes CASSHFQGGLEQYF.

This clonotype has at least ten counts. This chain joins TRBV6-1 and TRBJ2-1; D remains unclear. Germline CDR1 reads MNHNS; CDR2 reads SASEGT. The CDR3 covers 14 residues. V lost 1 base, J lost 3 bases, and 7 bases lay in between. CDR3 region: CASSEGTDYNEQFF. Written as DNA, the CDR3 is TGTGCCAGCAGTGAAGGGACGGACTACAATGAGCAGTTCTTC.

The CDR3 DNA follows: TGTGCCAGCAGCTTGCCGGCTAGCGGGGGCACAGATACGCAGTATTTT. This gives the protein CASSLPASGGTDTQYF. The chain has TRBV5-4 and TRBJ2-3; 9 bases map to TRBD2. The CDR3 consists of 16 residues. Germline CDR1 and CDR2: SGHNT and YYREEE (reference sequence). V gave up 1 base and J gave up 1 base; unmatched junction bases: 4.

This clonotype has just a few counts. V usage is TRBV7-9 and J usage is TRBJ1-1; D unresolved. Germline V lookup: CDR1 SEHNR, CDR2 FQNEAQ (reference sequence). V shed 0 bases and J shed 0 bases, with 8 bases lying between them. The CDR3 extends over 15 amino acids. DNA for the CDR3: TGTGCCAGCAGCTTAGCGTGGCAGATGAACACTGAAGCTTTCTTT. It is translated as CASSLAWQMNTEAFF. Looking up the rest from reference TRBV7-9 and TRBJ1-1 gives the full variable domain: DTGVSQNPRHKITKRGQNVTFRCDPISEHNRLYWYRQTLGQGPEFLTYFQNEAQLEKSRLLSDRFSAERPKGSFSTLEIQRTEQGDSAMYLCASSLAWQMNTEAFFGQGTRLTVV.

The chain joins TRBV7-9 to TRBJ2-3; D is possibly TRBD1 (5 bases). In germline, CDR1 is SEHNR, CDR2 FQNEAQ (reference sequence). The CDR3 contains 16 residues. The V end lost 5 bases, the J end lost 11 bases, and 26 bases lay between the germline ends. CDR3 coding DNA: TGTGCCAGCAGCCCCCAGGGCGTCCGCCAACATGTCAGGCAGTATTTT. It translates to CASSPQGVRQHVRQYF. The variable domain in full, with the rest retrieved from reference TRBV7-9 and TRBJ2-3, is DTGVSQNPRHKITKRGQNVTFRCDPISEHNRLYWYRQTLGQGPEFLTYFQNEAQLEKSRLLSDRFSAERPKGSFSTLEIQRTEQGDSAMYLCASSPQGVRQHVRQYFGPGTRLTVL.

This clonotype was observed a few times. CDR3 sequence (DNA): TGTGCCAGCAGCCGACCGGGCTCCTCCCTTGCTAGGCGGCAGTTCTTC. Protein sequence: CASSRPGSSLARRQFF. The gene calls are TRBV7-9 and TRBJ2-1; D unresolved. CDR1 is SEHNR and CDR2 is FQNEAQ in the germline V gene (reference sequence). Trimming cost V 5 bases and J 12 bases, with 26 bases left between them. The CDR3 covers 16 residues.

This chain links TRBV5-6 with TRBJ2-2, with D unclear. The CDR3 sequence is 15 residues long. Between the trimmed V and J ends, which lost 0 bases and 1 base, there was a span of 7 bases. Germline V gene data show CDR1 as SGHDT and CDR2 as YYEEEE. Written as DNA, the CDR3 is TGTGCCAGCAGCTTGGCGCTCGGGAACACCGGGGAGCTGTTTTTT. It codes for CASSLALGNTGELFF. Full variable domain (remainder filled in from reference TRBV5-6 and TRBJ2-2): DAGVTQSPTHLIKTRGQQVTLRCSPKSGHDTVSWYQQALGQGPQFIFQYYEEEERQRGNFPDRFSGHQFPNYSSELNVNALLLGDSALYLCASSLALGNTGELFFGEGSRLTVL.